One sample yielded the 9 T cell receptor beta chains listed below, sequenced in a study of blood T cell repertoires in COVID-19. Profiled with immunoSEQ multiplex PCR; TCRdb holds only in-frame clones, not every one. The profile shows some 22,000 clones, about 83% of them singletons. Sequencing used peripheral blood. These receptors all come from a man aged 70-80 years with acute or convalescent COVID-19.

This clone was detected only a few times. The rearrangement joins TRBV2 to TRBJ2-7; perhaps TRBD2 as D (5 bases). This CDR3 is 12 amino acids long. CDR1 SNHLY and CDR2 FYNNEI come from the germline V gene. The V end lost 6 bases, the J end lost 7 bases, and 13 bases lay between the germline ends. CDR3 protein: CASSPPGWEQYF. Here the CDR3 DNA reads TGTGCCAGCAGCCCGCCGGGGTGGGAGCAGTACTTC.

V usage is TRBV11-2 and J usage is TRBJ2-5, with TRBD2 matching 12 bases. The CDR3 spans 16 residues. Trimming took 5 bases from V and 4 from J; bases not matched to a gene: 8. Germline V gene data show CDR1 as SGHAT and CDR2 as FQNNGV. The CDR3 DNA reads TGTGCCAGCAGCGACTCGGCTAGCGGGGGGGGAGAGACCCAGTACTTC. It is translated as CASSDSASGGGETQYF. Based on the CDR3 plus reference TRBV11-2 and TRBJ2-5, the full variable domain is EAGVAQSPRYKIIEKRQSVAFWCNPISGHATLYWYQQILGQGPKLLIQFQNNGVVDDSQLPKDRFSAERLKGVDSTLKIQPAKLEDSAVYLCASSDSASGGGETQYFGPGTRLLVL.

The chain employs TRBV6-2 or TRBV6-3 and TRBJ1-1, with a possible D match to TRBD1 (5 bases). Germline CDR1 and CDR2: MNHEY and SVGEGT. Trimming pared 5 bases from V and 5 bases from J, leaving 9 bases between. The CDR3 contains 12 residues. The CDR3 reads CASSQGRTEAFF. Here the CDR3 DNA reads TGTGCCAGCAGTCAGGGTCGGACTGAAGCTTTCTTT.

The CDR3 spells CASSPEALAGTPDTQYF. The CDR3 DNA follows: TGTGCCAGCAGCCCCGAGGCCCTAGCGGGAACCCCAGATACGCAGTATTTT. The chain recombines TRBV9 with TRBJ2-3, with 9 positions matching TRBD2. Germline V CDR1 and CDR2: SGDLS, YYNGEE. V was clipped by 4 bases and J by 4 bases; unmatched bases: 13. The CDR3 runs 17 residues.

The chain uses TRBV3-1 (or the pseudogene TRBV3-2) and TRBJ2-5; D may be TRBD2 (5 bases). The CDR3 loop spans 13 amino acids. The V gene lost 4 bases and the J gene lost 7 bases, with 13 bases spanning the gap. Germline V gene sequence: CDR1 LGHDT, CDR2 YNNKEL (reference sequence). CDR3 sequence: CASSPQGGGTQYF. The CDR3 DNA reads as TGTGCCAGCAGCCCACAAGGTGGAGGGACCCAGTACTTC.

The V gene is TRBV11-2, the J gene TRBJ1-2; 10 nucleotides match TRBD1. V was pared by 1 base and J by 7 bases, with 3 bases of the junction left unmatched. The CDR3 consists of 14 residues. Germline values: CDR1 SGHAT, CDR2 FQNNGV. CDR3: CASSLARDRGGYTF. The CDR3 DNA is TGTGCCAGCAGCTTAGCCCGGGACAGGGGTGGCTACACCTTC.

This clone showed up just once. This chain joins TRBV28 and TRBJ2-5, with a possible D match to TRBD1 (6 bases). This CDR3 has 13 residues. Germline-derived CDR1 and CDR2 are MDHEN and SYDVKM. Trimming stripped 6 bases from V and 5 bases from J, with 13 bases between. This CDR3 is CASSQGHLETQYF. The CDR3, as DNA: TGTGCCAGCAGCCAGGGACATCTGGAGACCCAGTACTTC.

This clone was observed a single time. The gene calls are TRBV28 and TRBJ1-4, with D perhaps matching TRBD1 (5 bases). The CDR3 has 14 amino acids. Trimming took 2 bases from V and 9 from J, leaving 13 bases between them. CDR1 and CDR2 from the germline V gene are MDHEN and SYDVKM. The CDR3 DNA follows: TGTGCCAGCAGTTTAGGAGGGGCCGAGAAAAAACTGTTTTTT. This gives the protein CASSLGGAEKKLFF.

The chain is built from TRBV9 and TRBJ2-2; TRBD1 aligns across 8 bases. CDR1 SGDLS and CDR2 YYNGEE come from the germline V gene. J lost 3 bases, V lost 0 bases, and 4 bases had no gene match. There are 16 residues in the CDR3. The CDR3 sequence is CASSVATGADTGELFF. CDR3 nucleotides: TGTGCCAGCAGCGTAGCGACAGGGGCTGACACCGGGGAGCTGTTTTTT.